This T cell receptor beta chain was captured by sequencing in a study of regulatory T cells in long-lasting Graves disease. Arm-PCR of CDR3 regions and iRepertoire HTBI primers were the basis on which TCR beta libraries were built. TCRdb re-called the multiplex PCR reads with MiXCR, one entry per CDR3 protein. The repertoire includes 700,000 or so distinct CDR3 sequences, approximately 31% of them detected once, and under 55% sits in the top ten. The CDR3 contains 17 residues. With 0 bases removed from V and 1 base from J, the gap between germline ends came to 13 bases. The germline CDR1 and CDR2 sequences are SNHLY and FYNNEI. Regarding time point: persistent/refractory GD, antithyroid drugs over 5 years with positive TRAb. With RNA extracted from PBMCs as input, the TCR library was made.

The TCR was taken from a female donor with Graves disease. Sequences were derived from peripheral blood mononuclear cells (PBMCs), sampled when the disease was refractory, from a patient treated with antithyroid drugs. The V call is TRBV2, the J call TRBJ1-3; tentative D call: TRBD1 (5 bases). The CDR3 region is CASSEAPQTGSGNTIYF. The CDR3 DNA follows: TGTGCCAGCAGTGAAGCGCCCCAAACAGGATCTGGAAACACCATATATTTT.